This T cell receptor beta chain stems from a study of blood T cells in healthy people across ages. Study details: The template switching approach captured approximately one barcoded beta molecule for every two T cells.

Study-wide points: It was not known whether donors were CMV positive (a possible confounder of expanded clonotype changes). Estimated diversity that came from one million T cells was considered an underestimate.

A sample-barcoded 5' primer and a J-beta primer mix were used in a second PCR of roughly 7 to 12 cycles. MiXCR was run by TCRdb on the 5' RACE reads, yielding one entry per CDR3 protein. The sample holds approximately 830,000 distinct CDR3 sequences, less than 80% seen once. On this clonotype: Antigen: not known.

The TCR sequence derives from a man between 25 and 39 years old in good health. Sequencing used blood.

The DNA of the CDR3 is TGCAGCGCTGGGGGTAGGACAGGGGTTAATGAGCAGTTCTTC. Amino acids: CSAGGRTGVNEQFF. The gene calls are TRBV29-1 and TRBJ2-1; 9 nucleotides agree with TRBD1. CDR1 is SQVTM, CDR2 ANQGSEA, per germline. The V and J ends lost 7 bases and 7 bases, in that order; junction bases with no gene match: 11. The CDR3 consists of 14 residues.